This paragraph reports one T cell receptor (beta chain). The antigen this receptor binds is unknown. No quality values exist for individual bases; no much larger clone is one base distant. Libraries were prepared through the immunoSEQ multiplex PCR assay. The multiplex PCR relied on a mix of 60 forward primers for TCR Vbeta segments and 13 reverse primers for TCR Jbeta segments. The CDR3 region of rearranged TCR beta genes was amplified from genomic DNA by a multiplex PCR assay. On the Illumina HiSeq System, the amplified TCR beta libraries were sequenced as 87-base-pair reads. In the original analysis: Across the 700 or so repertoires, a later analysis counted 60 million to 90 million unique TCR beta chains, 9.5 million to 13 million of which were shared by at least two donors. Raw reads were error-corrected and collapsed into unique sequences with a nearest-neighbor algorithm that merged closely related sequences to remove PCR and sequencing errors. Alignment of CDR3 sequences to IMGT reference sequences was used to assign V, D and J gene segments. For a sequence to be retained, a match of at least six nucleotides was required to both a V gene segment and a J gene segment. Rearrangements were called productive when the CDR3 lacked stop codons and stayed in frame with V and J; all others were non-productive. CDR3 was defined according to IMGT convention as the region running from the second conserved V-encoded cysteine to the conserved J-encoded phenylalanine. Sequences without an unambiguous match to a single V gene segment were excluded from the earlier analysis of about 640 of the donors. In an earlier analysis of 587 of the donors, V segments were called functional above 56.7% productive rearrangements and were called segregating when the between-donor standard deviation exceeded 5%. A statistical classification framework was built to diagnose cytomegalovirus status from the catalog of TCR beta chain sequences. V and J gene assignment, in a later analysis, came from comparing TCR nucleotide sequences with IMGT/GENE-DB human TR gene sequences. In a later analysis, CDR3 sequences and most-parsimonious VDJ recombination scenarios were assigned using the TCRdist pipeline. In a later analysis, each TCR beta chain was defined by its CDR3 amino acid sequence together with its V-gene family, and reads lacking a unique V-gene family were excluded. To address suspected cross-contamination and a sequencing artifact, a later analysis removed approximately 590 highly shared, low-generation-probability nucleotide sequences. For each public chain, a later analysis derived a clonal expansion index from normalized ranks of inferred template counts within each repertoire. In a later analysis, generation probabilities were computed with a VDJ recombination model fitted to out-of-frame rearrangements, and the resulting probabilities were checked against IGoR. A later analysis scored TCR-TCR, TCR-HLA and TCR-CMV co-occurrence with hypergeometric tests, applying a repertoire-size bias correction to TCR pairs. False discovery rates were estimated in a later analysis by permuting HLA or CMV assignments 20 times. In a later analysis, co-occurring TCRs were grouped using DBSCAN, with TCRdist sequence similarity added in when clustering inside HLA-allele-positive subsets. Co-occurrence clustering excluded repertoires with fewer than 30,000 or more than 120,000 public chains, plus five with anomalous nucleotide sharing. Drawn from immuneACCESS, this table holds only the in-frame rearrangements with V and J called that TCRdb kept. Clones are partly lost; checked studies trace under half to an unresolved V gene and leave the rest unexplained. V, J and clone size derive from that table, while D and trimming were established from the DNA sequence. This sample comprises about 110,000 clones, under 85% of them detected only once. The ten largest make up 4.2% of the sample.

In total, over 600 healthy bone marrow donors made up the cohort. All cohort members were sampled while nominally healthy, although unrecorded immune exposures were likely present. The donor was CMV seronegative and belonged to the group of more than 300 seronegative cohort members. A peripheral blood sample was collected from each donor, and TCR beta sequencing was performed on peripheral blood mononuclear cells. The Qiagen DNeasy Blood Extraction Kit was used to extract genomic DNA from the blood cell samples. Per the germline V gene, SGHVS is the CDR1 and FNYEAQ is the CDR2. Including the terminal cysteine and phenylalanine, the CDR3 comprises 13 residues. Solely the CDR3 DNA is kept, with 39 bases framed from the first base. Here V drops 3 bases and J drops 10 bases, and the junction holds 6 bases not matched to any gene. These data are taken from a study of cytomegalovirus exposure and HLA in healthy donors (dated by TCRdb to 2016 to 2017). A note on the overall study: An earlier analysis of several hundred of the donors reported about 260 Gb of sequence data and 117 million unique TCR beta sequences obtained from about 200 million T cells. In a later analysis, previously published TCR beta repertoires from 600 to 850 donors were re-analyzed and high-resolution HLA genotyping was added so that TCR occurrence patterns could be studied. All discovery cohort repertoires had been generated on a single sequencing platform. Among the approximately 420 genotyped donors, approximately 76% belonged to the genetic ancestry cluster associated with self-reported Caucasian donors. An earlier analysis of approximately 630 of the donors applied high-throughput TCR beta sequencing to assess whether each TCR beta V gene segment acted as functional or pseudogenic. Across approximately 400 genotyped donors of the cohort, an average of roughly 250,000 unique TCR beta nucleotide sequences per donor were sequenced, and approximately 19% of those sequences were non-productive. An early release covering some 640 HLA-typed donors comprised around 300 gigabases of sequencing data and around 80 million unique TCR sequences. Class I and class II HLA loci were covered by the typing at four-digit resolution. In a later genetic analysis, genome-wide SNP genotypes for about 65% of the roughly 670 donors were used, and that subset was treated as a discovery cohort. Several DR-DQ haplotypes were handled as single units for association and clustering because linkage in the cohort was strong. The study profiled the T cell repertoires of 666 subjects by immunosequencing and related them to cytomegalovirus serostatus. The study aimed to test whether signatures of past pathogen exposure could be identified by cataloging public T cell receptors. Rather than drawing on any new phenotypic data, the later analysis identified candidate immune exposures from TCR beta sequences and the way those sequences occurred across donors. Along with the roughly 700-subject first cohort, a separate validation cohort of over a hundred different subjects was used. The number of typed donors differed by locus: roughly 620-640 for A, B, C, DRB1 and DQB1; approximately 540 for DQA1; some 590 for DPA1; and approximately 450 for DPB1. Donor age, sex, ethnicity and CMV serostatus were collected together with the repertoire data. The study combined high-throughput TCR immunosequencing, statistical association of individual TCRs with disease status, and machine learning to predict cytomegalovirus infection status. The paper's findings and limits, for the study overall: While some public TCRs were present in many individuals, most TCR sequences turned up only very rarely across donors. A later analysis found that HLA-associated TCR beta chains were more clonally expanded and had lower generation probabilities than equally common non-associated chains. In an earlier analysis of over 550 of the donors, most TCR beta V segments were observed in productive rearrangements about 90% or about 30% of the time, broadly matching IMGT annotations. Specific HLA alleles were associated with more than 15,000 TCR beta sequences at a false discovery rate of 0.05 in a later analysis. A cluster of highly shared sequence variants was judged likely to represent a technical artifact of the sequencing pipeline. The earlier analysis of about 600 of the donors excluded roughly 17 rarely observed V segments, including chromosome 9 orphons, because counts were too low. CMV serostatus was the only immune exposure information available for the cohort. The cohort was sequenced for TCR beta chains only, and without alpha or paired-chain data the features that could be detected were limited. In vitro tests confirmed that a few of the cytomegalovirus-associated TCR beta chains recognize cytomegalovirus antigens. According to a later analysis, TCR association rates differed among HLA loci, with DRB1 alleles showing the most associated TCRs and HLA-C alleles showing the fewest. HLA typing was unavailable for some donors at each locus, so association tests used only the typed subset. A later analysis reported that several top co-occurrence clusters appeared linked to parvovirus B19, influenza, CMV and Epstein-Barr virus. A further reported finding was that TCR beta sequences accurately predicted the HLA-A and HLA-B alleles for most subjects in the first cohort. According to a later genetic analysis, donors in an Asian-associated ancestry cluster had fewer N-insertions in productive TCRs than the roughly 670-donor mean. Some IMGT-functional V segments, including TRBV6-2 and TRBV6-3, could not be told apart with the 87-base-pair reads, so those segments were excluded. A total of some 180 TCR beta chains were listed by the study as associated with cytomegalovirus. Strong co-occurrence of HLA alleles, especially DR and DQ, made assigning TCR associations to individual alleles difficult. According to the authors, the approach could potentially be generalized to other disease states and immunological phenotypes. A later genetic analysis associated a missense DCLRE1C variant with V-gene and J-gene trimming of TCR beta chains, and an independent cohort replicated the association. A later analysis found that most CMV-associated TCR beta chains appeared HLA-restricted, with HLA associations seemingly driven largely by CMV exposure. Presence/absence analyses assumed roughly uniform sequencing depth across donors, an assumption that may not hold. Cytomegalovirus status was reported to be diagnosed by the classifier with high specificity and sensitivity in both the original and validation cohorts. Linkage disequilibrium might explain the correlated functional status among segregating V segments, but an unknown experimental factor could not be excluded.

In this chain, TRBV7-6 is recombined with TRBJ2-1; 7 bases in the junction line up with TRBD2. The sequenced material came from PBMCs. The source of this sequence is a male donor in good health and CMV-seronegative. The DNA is TGTGCCAGCAGCTTCGGGGCGGGAGTCGAGCAGTTCTTC. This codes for CASSFGAGVEQFF.